The 31 T cell receptor beta chains below all came from one sample that was sequenced in a study of radiation and T cells in renal cell carcinoma. Sequencing used immunoSEQ multiplex PCR; TCRdb keeps in-frame clones, though not all of them. The top ten clones hold roughly 5.9% of a sample with about 120,000 clones, around 85% of them seen once. Time point meaning: blood 2 weeks post-SBRT. Noted treatment: 15 Gy SBRT to primary tumor, nephrectomy 4 weeks later. This specimen was blood, taken from a patient whose treatment included radiotherapy and nephrectomy. Source of these receptors: a middle-aged man with renal cell carcinoma.

The chain employs TRBV4-3 and TRBJ1-3; TRBD1 might be the D (5 bases). Germline CDR1 LGHNA, CDR2 YSLEER. CDR3 length: 18 amino acids. The ends were cut back, 4 bases at V and 0 bases at J, with 19 bases in the middle. The CDR3 sequence: CASSPQPYGGSSGNTIYF. The CDR3 coding sequence is TGCGCCAGCAGCCCACAACCCTACGGGGGAAGCTCTGGAAACACCATATATTTT.

The CDR3, as DNA: TGCAGCTCCGGCGGGCTAGGCCCCTTTGAGCAGTTCTTC. Residues: CSSGGLGPFEQFF. V usage is TRBV29-1 and J usage is TRBJ2-1, with D possibly matching TRBD2 (5 bases). The length of the CDR3 is 13 residues. CDR1 and CDR2 (germline): SQVTM, ANQGSEA. The V end lost 8 bases, the J end lost 9 bases, and 20 bases lay between the germline ends.

The CDR3 bases are TGTGCCAGCAGCGAGGGACAGCGGAATGAGCAGTTCTTC. Translation gives CASSEGQRNEQFF. The V call is TRBV5-6, the J call TRBJ2-1; TRBD1 matches 7 bases. Germline-derived CDR1 and CDR2 are SGHDT and YYEEEE. This CDR3 is 13 amino acids long. Losses at the gene ends were 4 bases for V and 7 bases for J; bases not matched to a gene: 5.

The sample holds one count of this clone. The chain couples TRBV10-3 to TRBJ2-3; possible D gene TRBD2, 6 bases. This CDR3 region has 13 residues. Germline lookup yields CDR1 ENHRY and CDR2 SYGVKD. V lost 3 bases and J 14 bases, leaving 18 bases between the germline ends. CDR3 sequence (DNA): TGTGCCATCAGTGACACGCGGGACCCTTCGTGGTATTTT. Protein: CAISDTRDPSWYF.

This clone was observed a few times. J is TRBJ2-7 and V is TRBV19; 15 positions agree with TRBD2. The length of the CDR3 is 16 residues. The germline V gene encodes CDR1 LNHDA and CDR2 SQIVND (reference sequence). V lost 3 bases and J lost 5; bases outside the gene matches: 5. The CDR3 DNA follows: TGTGCCAGTAGTATCGGACTAGCGGGAGGGCAGAACGAGCAGTACTTC. It encodes CASSIGLAGGQNEQYF.

This chain joins TRBV7-6 and TRBJ1-5; D is unresolved. CDR1 is SGHVS, CDR2 FNYEAQ, per germline. The CDR3 is made up of 14 amino acids. Trimming took 2 bases from V and 5 from J, leaving 10 bases between them. CDR3 in amino acids: CASSLLGSDQPQHF. The CDR3 DNA is TGTGCCAGCAGCTTACTCGGCAGCGATCAGCCCCAGCATTTT.

The chain uses TRBV18 and TRBJ2-3; either TRBD1 or TRBD2 may supply D (5 bases each). CDR1 KGHSH and CDR2 LQKENI come from the germline V gene. Between the trimmed V and J ends, which lost 0 bases and 0 bases, there was a span of 13 bases. This CDR3 is 17 amino acids long. The CDR3, as DNA: TGTGCCAGCTCACCACCCTCAGGGAGTGCTAGCACAGATACGCAGTATTTT. Its protein is CASSPPSGSASTDTQYF.

The chain joins TRBV7-9 to TRBJ1-5; no clear D. Trimming pared 5 bases from V and 4 bases from J, leaving 12 bases between. Germline V lookup: CDR1 SEHNR, CDR2 FQNEAQ (reference sequence). The CDR3 consists of 14 residues. In DNA form, the CDR3 reads TGTGCCAGCAGCCCCGGTTCAGGTAATCAGCCCCAGCATTTT. It specifies CASSPGSGNQPQHF.

CDR3 in amino acids: CASSLTLGPLHF. DNA of the CDR3: TGTGCCAGCAGCTTAACATTAGGACCCCTCCACTTT. The V gene is TRBV7-9, the J gene TRBJ1-6; D is ambiguous. The V gene's germline CDR1 is SEHNR and CDR2 FQNEAQ (reference sequence). V lost 2 bases, J lost 12 bases, and 8 bases lay in between. This CDR3 contains 12 residues.

The V gene is TRBV10-2, the J gene TRBJ1-6; D is perhaps TRBD1 (6 bases). This CDR3 region has 14 residues. The ends were cut back, 5 bases at V and 6 bases at J, with 11 bases in the middle. The germline V gene encodes CDR1 WSHSY and CDR2 SAAADI. The CDR3 region is CASSWTASNSPLHF. In DNA form, the CDR3 reads TGCGCCAGCAGTTGGACAGCCTCTAATTCACCCCTCCACTTT.

The rearrangement links TRBV2 to TRBJ1-6; D is undetermined. This CDR3 region has 16 residues. Germline V lookup: CDR1 SNHLY, CDR2 FYNNEI. V was trimmed by 7 bases and J by 0 bases, leaving 13 bases between them. CDR3 DNA: TGTGCCAGCATGCGACATACAGACTCCTATAATTCACCCCTCCACTTT. Its translation is CASMRHTDSYNSPLHF.

The V and J genes are TRBV4-2 and TRBJ1-1; TRBD1 agrees at 12 bases. The CDR3 covers 17 residues. Germline trimming cut 2 bases from V and 4 bases from J; bases unmatched to any gene: 8. In germline, CDR1 is LGHNA, CDR2 YNFKEQ. Here the CDR3 reads CASSQRGTGGLSTEAFF. CDR3 bases: TGTGCCAGCAGCCAACGCGGGACAGGGGGCTTGAGCACTGAAGCTTTCTTT.

This clone was seen only a few times. The chain recombines TRBV2 with TRBJ1-1; the D is unclear. Trimming pared 7 bases from V and 1 base from J, leaving 7 bases between. CDR3 length: 12 residues. From germline, CDR1 is SNHLY and CDR2 FYNNEI. In nucleotides, the CDR3 is TGTGCCAGCATTAGGAGGAACACTGAAGCTTTCTTT. Its protein product is CASIRRNTEAFF.

The J gene is TRBJ2-7, the V gene TRBV7-3; perhaps D is TRBD1 or TRBD2 (5 bases each). The CDR3 length is 21 residues. The V end lost 1 base, the J end lost 2 bases, and 30 bases lay between the germline ends. Germline lookup yields CDR1 SGHTA and CDR2 FQGTGA. The chain's CDR3 is CASSLNVRVGTVIMETYEQYF. CDR3 DNA: TGTGCCAGCAGCTTAAACGTAAGGGTCGGGACGGTTATCATGGAGACCTACGAGCAGTACTTC.

This clone was seen just once. The rearrangement joins TRBV5-4 to TRBJ2-3; TRBD2 agrees at 7 bases. The germline gives CDR1 SGHNT, CDR2 YYREEE (reference sequence). This CDR3 comprises 15 residues. V dropped 2 bases and J dropped 6; count of bases not matched to a gene: 9. The CDR3 region is CASSFGGGPQDTQYF. The CDR3 DNA reads TGTGCCAGCAGCTTTGGGGGAGGGCCGCAGGATACGCAGTATTTT.

As DNA, the CDR3 is TGTGCCAGCAGTTTAACGGGGGGAAACATTCAGTACTTC. This sequence encodes CASSLTGGNIQYF. The V gene is TRBV27, the J gene TRBJ2-4, with TRBD2 matching 7 bases. From germline, CDR1 is MNHEY and CDR2 SMNVEV (reference sequence). The CDR3 covers 13 residues. V was clipped by 2 bases and J by 6 bases; unmatched bases: 1.

This clone has just one count. The chain employs TRBV4-1 and TRBJ1-2, with D unresolved. The CDR3 runs to 15 residues. Between the trimmed V and J ends, which lost 5 bases and 4 bases, there was a span of 17 bases. The V gene's germline CDR1 is MGHRA and CDR2 YSYEKL. The CDR3 here is CASSGRVTGFYGYTF. CDR3 sequence (DNA): TGCGCCAGCAGCGGGCGGGTCACTGGATTCTATGGCTACACCTTC.

The rearrangement joins TRBV19 to TRBJ2-7; D is perhaps TRBD1 or TRBD2 (5 bases each). The CDR3 sequence is 14 residues long. Per germline, CDR1 LNHDA and CDR2 SQIVND (reference sequence). Trimming removed 3 bases at V and 1 base at J, with 10 bases between. As DNA, the CDR3 is TGTGCCAGTAGTATTTGGGGGACGTCCTACGAGCAGTACTTC. Translated: CASSIWGTSYEQYF.

In the case of this clone: This CDR3 is also generated by other DNA sequences in the sample. The gene calls are TRBV29-1 and TRBJ1-5, with D uncertain. Germline V lookup: CDR1 SQVTM, CDR2 ANQGSEA. This CDR3 contains 12 residues. V was pared by 4 bases and J by 6 bases, with 10 bases between. The CDR3 region is CSVGSRGQPQHF. The CDR3, as DNA: TGCAGCGTTGGATCCCGCGGTCAGCCCCAGCATTTT.

This chain joins TRBV4-2 and TRBJ2-4, with 8 positions matching TRBD2. The CDR3 covers 19 residues. The ends lost 4 bases at V and 6 bases at J; junction bases unmatched: 20. CDR1 and CDR2 from the germline V gene are LGHNA and YNFKEQ. The CDR3 loop reads CASSPPLREAGGLGNIQYF. For the CDR3, the DNA is TGTGCCAGCAGCCCCCCTTTAAGGGAGGCGGGGGGCCTGGGAAACATTCAGTACTTC.

The CDR3 loop is CAWSVFGDYGTGELFF. The DNA of the CDR3 is TGTGCCTGGAGTGTATTTGGGGATTACGGCACCGGGGAGCTGTTTTTT. The chain combines TRBV30 with TRBJ2-2, with no clear D. Germline assignment: CDR1 GTSNPN and CDR2 SVGIG (reference sequence). CDR3 size: 16 residues. V dropped 0 bases and J dropped 4 bases, with 15 bases sitting between them.

The genes are TRBV5-4 and TRBJ2-1, with TRBD2 identical over 15 bases. The trim removed 3 bases at V and 8 bases at J, leaving 6 bases unmatched. The CDR3 loop spans 16 amino acids. CDR1 is SGHNT and CDR2 is YYREEE in the germline V gene (reference sequence). For the CDR3, the DNA is TGTGCCAGCAGCTCCCGGACTAGCGGGAGGGCATATGAGCAGTTCTTC. Encoded protein: CASSSRTSGRAYEQFF. The variable domain in full, completed from reference TRBV5-4 and TRBJ2-1, reads ETGVTQSPTHLIKTRGQQVTLRCSSQSGHNTVSWYQQALGQGPQFIFQYYREEENGRGNFPPRFSGLQFPNYSSELNVNALELDDSALYLCASSSRTSGRAYEQFFGPGTRLTVL.

This clone was counted between two and nine times. The chain links TRBV10-3 to TRBJ2-5; 8 bases are a match to TRBD2. CDR3 length: 14 residues. Germline V gene sequence: CDR1 ENHRY, CDR2 SYGVKD. V shed 6 bases and J 2 bases; nucleotides not matched to a gene: 5. The CDR3 nucleotides read TGTGCCATCAGAGTTAGCGGGACGCAAGAGACCCAGTACTTC. Its protein is CAIRVSGTQETQYF.

This clone was observed a single time. This rearrangement joins TRBV6-4 to TRBJ1-1; D may be TRBD1 (5 bases). CDR1 and CDR2 from the germline V gene are MRHNA and SNTAGT. This CDR3 region has 14 residues. Trimming removed 2 bases from V and 6 bases from J, with 13 bases in between. CDR3 nucleotides: TGTGCCAGCAGTGACGAAGCGGGGCAGGCTGAAGCTTTCTTT. Translation gives CASSDEAGQAEAFF.

The rearrangement joins TRBV9 to TRBJ2-5; D may be TRBD2 (6 bases). V was shortened by 2 bases and J by 4 bases, with 9 bases between the two germline ends. Per the germline V gene, CDR1 is SGDLS and CDR2 is YYNGEE. The CDR3 is 13 residues long. CDR3 DNA sequence: TGTGCCAGCAGCGTTAGCGGCTCAGAGACCCAGTACTTC. Translating gives CASSVSGSETQYF.

The V call is TRBV10-3, the J call TRBJ2-2, with D unclear. V was pared by 4 bases and J by 4 bases, with 13 bases between. Germline V gene sequence: CDR1 ENHRY, CDR2 SYGVKD. CDR3 length: 15 amino acids. The CDR3 is CAISGVGPGTGELFF. The CDR3 DNA sequence: TGTGCCATCAGTGGGGTAGGCCCGGGCACCGGGGAGCTGTTTTTT.

This chain connects TRBV11-1 to TRBJ2-5, with D unclear. Germline V gives CDR1 SGHAT, CDR2 FQDESV (reference sequence). Trimming cost V 3 bases and J 5 bases, with 10 bases left between them. The CDR3 covers 13 residues. The CDR3, as DNA: TGTGCCAGCAGCTTCGGTTTCGGGGAGACCCAGTACTTC. The encoded protein is CASSFGFGETQYF.

CDR3 residues: CASSIDAGGEEPQHF. Written as DNA, the CDR3 is TGTGCCAGTAGTATAGACGCGGGGGGCGAGGAGCCCCAGCATTTT. The V and J genes are TRBV19 and TRBJ1-5; possibly TRBD1 for D (6 bases). Trimming shortened V by 0 bases and J by 8 bases, and 14 bases separated the two germline ends. The germline CDR1 and CDR2 sequences are LNHDA and SQIVND (reference sequence). The length of the CDR3 is 15 residues.

As regards this clone: The germline gene is not matched at one end of the junction; a read error may be the cause. V gene TRBV11-2 combines with J gene TRBJ2-7, with D perhaps TRBD1 (6 bases). CDR1 is SGHAT, CDR2 FQNNGV, per germline. The CDR3 contains 12 residues. The CDR3 DNA sequence: TGTGCCAGCAGCTTAGACCGCAGGGGCCTGAACTTC. Protein product: CASSLDRRGLNF.

Written as DNA, the CDR3 is TGTGCCAGCAGTAGTACAGGGAAGGAGACCCAGTACTTC. Its protein product is CASSSTGKETQYF. The chain couples TRBV2 to TRBJ2-5, with D possibly TRBD1 on 6 matching bases. V was pared by 5 bases and J by 5 bases, with 12 bases between. Germline lookup yields CDR1 SNHLY and CDR2 FYNNEI. This CDR3 region has 13 residues.

This clone was seen once. V and J are TRBV28 and TRBJ2-2; 10 bases match TRBD2. CDR3 length: 17 residues. The germline V gene encodes CDR1 MDHEN and CDR2 SYDVKM. V trimming: 4 bases; J trimming: 2 bases; junction bases outside the gene matches: 7. CDR3 loop: CASSSPTSGANTGELFF. As DNA, the CDR3 is TGTGCCAGCAGTTCCCCTACTAGCGGGGCTAACACCGGGGAGCTGTTTTTT.